The next 19 T cell receptor beta chains were all read from a single sample in a study of blood T cells in healthy people across ages. Through a sample-barcoded 5' primer and a J-beta primer mix, a second PCR was run for about 6 to 11 cycles. Using its own MiXCR run on the 5' RACE reads, TCRdb lists one record per CDR3 protein. The profile shows 800,000 or so distinct CDR3 sequences, around 25% of them singletons. The sample also formed part of further work on T cells of mothers and their children.

The sample consisted of blood. Receptors originate from a boy between 10 and 17 years old in good health.

This clonotype has just a few counts. This rearrangement joins TRBV7-2 to TRBJ2-7, with 11 positions matching TRBD1. The CDR3 sequence is 16 residues long. With 4 bases clipped from V and 2 bases from J, the junction kept 7 bases outside the gene matches. The germline gives CDR1 SGHTA, CDR2 FQGNSA. The CDR3 region has the DNA TGTGCCAGCAGCTACCAGACGGGACAGGGGGCCTACGAGCAGTACTTC. It specifies CASSYQTGQGAYEQYF. Drawing the rest from reference TRBV7-2 and TRBJ2-7, the complete variable domain is GAGVSQSPSNKVTEKGKDVELRCDPISGHTALYWYRQSLGQGLEFLIYFQGNSAPDKSGLPSDRFSAERTGGSVSTLTIQRTQQEDSAVYLCASSYQTGQGAYEQYFGPGTRLTVT.

The J gene is TRBJ2-6, the V gene TRBV28, with D unresolved. The CDR3 loop spans 17 amino acids. With 2 bases removed from V and 0 bases from J, the gap between germline ends came to 11 bases. The germline V gene has CDR1 MDHEN and CDR2 SYDVKM. CDR3 protein: CASSLVPFNSGANVLTF. CDR3 sequence (DNA): TGTGCCAGCAGTTTAGTCCCTTTTAACTCTGGGGCCAACGTCCTGACTTTC. Filled out from reference TRBV28 and TRBJ2-6, the complete variable domain reads DVKVTQSSRYLVKRTGEKVFLECVQDMDHENMFWYRQDPGLGLRLIYFSYDVKMKEKGDIPEGYSVSREKKERFSLILESASTNQTSMYLCASSLVPFNSGANVLTFGAGSRLTVL.

The V gene is TRBV7-8, the J gene TRBJ2-1; 8 bases are a match to TRBD1. Germline V gene data show CDR1 as SGHVS and CDR2 as FQNEAQ. With V trimmed by 5 bases and J by 2 bases, 11 bases remained unmatched. The CDR3 consists of 17 residues. The CDR3 DNA follows: TGTGCCAGCAGCAGCTCCCCCGGGACAGGCCCCTACAATGAGCAGTTCTTC. Its protein product is CASSSSPGTGPYNEQFF.

The chain has TRBV18 and TRBJ1-4; 9 bases fit TRBD1. The germline V gene encodes CDR1 KGHSH and CDR2 LQKENI. V was pared by 8 bases and J by 6 bases, with 10 bases of the junction left unmatched. The CDR3 covers 15 residues. CDR3 nucleotide sequence: TGTGCCAGCCGAGGCTGGGACAGGGCCGATGAAAAACTGTTTTTT. This translates into CASRGWDRADEKLFF. The whole variable domain, remainder taken from reference TRBV18 and TRBJ1-4, is NAGVMQNPRHLVRRRGQEARLRCSPMKGHSHVYWYRQLPEEGLKFMVYLQKENIIDESGMPKERFSAEFPKEGPSILRIQQVVRGDSAAYFCASRGWDRADEKLFFGSGTQLSVL.

The chain employs TRBV25-1 and TRBJ2-3; TRBD2 matches 8 bases. This CDR3 spans 14 amino acids. Per germline, CDR1 MGHDK and CDR2 SYGVNS. V shed 2 bases and J 7 bases; nucleotides not matched to a gene: 5. This chain's CDR3 is CASSESGGGNTQYF. In DNA, the CDR3 is TGTGCCAGCAGTGAAAGCGGGGGCGGCAATACGCAGTATTTT.

The gene calls are TRBV2 and TRBJ2-1; no definite D call. V lost 7 bases and J 0 bases, leaving 16 bases between the germline ends. The length of the CDR3 is 16 residues. Per the germline V gene, CDR1 is SNHLY and CDR2 is FYNNEI. In DNA, the CDR3 is TGTGCCAGCAACCCCGGTGATCGGAGCTCCTACAATGAGCAGTTCTTC. Translated: CASNPGDRSSYNEQFF. Using reference TRBV2 and TRBJ2-1 for the parts outside the CDR3, the full variable domain is EPEVTQTPSHQVTQMGQEVILRCVPISNHLYFYWYRQILGQKVEFLVSFYNNEISEKSEIFDDQFSVERPDGSNFTLKIRSTKLEDSAMYFCASNPGDRSSYNEQFFGPGTRLTVL.

This clonotype appeared a few times. This sequence joins TRBV5-1 and TRBJ2-7, with TRBD2 matching over 7 bases. The J call may be faulty, since TRBJ2-1 better matches the DNA end. The CDR3 loop spans 15 amino acids. Germline assignment: CDR1 SGHRS and CDR2 YFSETQ. DNA of the CDR3: TGCGCCAGCAGAGCTCTAGCGGCACGGTACGATGAGCAGTTCTTC. It translates to CASRALAARYDEQFF.

The table lists this clonotype with a few counts. The chain uses TRBV29-1 and TRBJ1-5, with TRBD1 as a possible D gene (5 bases). CDR3 length: 13 residues. V lost 4 bases and J 4 bases, leaving 11 bases between the germline ends. The germline V gene encodes CDR1 SQVTM and CDR2 ANQGSEA. The CDR3 DNA sequence: TGCAGCGTTGGTATAGGGGCAAATCAGCCCCAGCATTTT. It is translated as CSVGIGANQPQHF.

A few counts support this clonotype. This chain connects TRBV29-1 to TRBJ2-4; the D is unclear. This CDR3 contains 11 residues. The germline V gene encodes CDR1 SQVTM and CDR2 ANQGSEA. Trimming cost V 4 bases and J 4 bases, with 5 bases left between them. CDR3 protein: CSVATKNIQYF. CDR3 sequence (DNA): TGCAGCGTTGCAACAAAAAACATTCAGTACTTC.

The chain employs TRBV29-1 and TRBJ2-1; TRBD2 matches 10 bases. V shed 7 bases and J 0 bases; nucleotides not matched to a gene: 6. CDR3 size: 15 residues. Looked up from germline, CDR1 is SQVTM and CDR2 is ANQGSEA. As DNA, the CDR3 is TGCAGCGCACTAGGGACTAGCGACTCCTACAATGAGCAGTTCTTC. This encodes CSALGTSDSYNEQFF.

Regarding this clonotype: The junction departs from germline at one end; a sequencing error may be responsible. V gene TRBV19 combines with J gene TRBJ1-5; TRBD1 is a possible D gene (6 bases). The CDR3 is made up of 15 amino acids. The V gene's germline CDR1 is LNHDA and CDR2 SQIVND (reference sequence). CDR3: CASSIWVGGNQPQHF. The CDR3 bases are TGTGCCAGTAGTATCTGGGTTGGGGGCAACCAGCCCCAGCATTTT.

V is TRBV6-2 or TRBV6-3 and J is TRBJ2-7; 8 positions agree with TRBD2. V lost 6 bases to trimming and J lost 2 bases; unmatched junction nucleotides: 6. From germline, CDR1 is MNHEY and CDR2 SVGEGT. The CDR3 has 14 residues. For the CDR3, the DNA is TGTGCCAGCAGCACCGTAGCGGGGACCTACGAGCAGTACTTC. As protein: CASSTVAGTYEQYF.

In its sample, this clonotype was seen a few times. This CDR3 reads CACLVPGQGVETQYF. DNA for the CDR3: TGTGCCTGCCTAGTACCGGGACAGGGGGTCGAGACCCAGTACTTC. The rearrangement uses TRBV30 and TRBJ2-5, with 11 bases that match TRBD1. The CDR3 is made up of 15 amino acids. CDR1 is GTSNPN and CDR2 is SVGIG in the germline V gene (reference sequence). Trimming cost V 6 bases and J 5 bases; bases outside gene matches: 11. Supplemented by reference TRBV30 and TRBJ2-5, the full variable domain reads SQTIHQWPATLVQPVGSPLSLECTVEGTSNPNLYWYRQAAGRGLQLLFYSVGIGQISSEVPQNLSASRPQDRQFILSSKKLLLSDSGFYLCACLVPGQGVETQYFGPGTRLLVL.

The chain combines TRBV6-5 with TRBJ1-5; TRBD1 is a possible D gene (5 bases). Germline CDR1 reads MNHEY; CDR2 reads SVGAGI. The CDR3 length is 15 residues. Trimming removed 1 base at V and 1 base at J, with 8 bases between. The CDR3 reads CASSYFRDSNQPQHF. Written as DNA, the CDR3 is TGTGCCAGCAGTTACTTCAGGGACAGCAATCAGCCCCAGCATTTT.

The chain employs TRBV4-3 and TRBJ2-7, with TRBD2 matching 10 bases. The J call may be mistaken, given a closer DNA end match to TRBJ2-1. The CDR3 is 16 residues long. Germline V gene sequence: CDR1 LGHNA, CDR2 YSLEER. CDR3 sequence reads: CASSQGSGGPMREQFF. Here the CDR3 DNA reads TGCGCCAGCAGCCAGGGTAGCGGGGGGCCTATGAGGGAGCAGTTCTTC.

This clonotype is a singleton in its sample. V usage is TRBV3-1 and J usage is TRBJ2-1, with TRBD1 identical over 9 bases. The junction had 10 bases not matched to a gene; V was cut back by 3 bases and J by 10 bases. The germline V gene has CDR1 LGHDT and CDR2 YNNKEL (reference sequence). The CDR3 extends over 15 amino acids. The CDR3 region has the DNA TGTGCCAGCAGCCAGTCGGGACAGGGCCTCTACGAGCAGTTCTTC. Its protein is CASSQSGQGLYEQFF.

The rearrangement links TRBV12-3 or TRBV12-4 to TRBJ2-1; 7 nucleotides align to TRBD2. The CDR3 totals 16 residues. Losses at the gene ends were 4 bases for V and 0 bases for J; bases not matched to a gene: 6. CDR3 residues: CASSWDYWSSYNEQFF. The CDR3 DNA sequence: TGTGCCAGCAGTTGGGACTACTGGAGCTCCTACAATGAGCAGTTCTTC.

The rearrangement uses TRBV20-1 and TRBJ2-7; 8 bases line up with TRBD2. Germline V CDR1 and CDR2: DFQATT, SNEGSKA (reference sequence). CDR3 length: 15 amino acids. V shed 1 base, J shed 4 bases, and the junction held 9 bases outside the gene matches. The DNA for the CDR3 is TGCAGTGCTAGAGGGGCAGCGGGAGTAGCATACGAGCAGTACTTC. It yields the protein CSARGAAGVAYEQYF.

This chain joins TRBV12-3 or TRBV12-4 and TRBJ2-7; 8 bases map to TRBD2. V was clipped by 4 bases and J by 2 bases; unmatched bases: 13. The CDR3 length is 17 residues. The CDR3 loop reads CASSYTRKTSDAYEQYF. The DNA for the CDR3 is TGTGCCAGCAGTTACACCCGAAAGACTAGCGATGCCTACGAGCAGTACTTC.